What follows are 25 T cell receptor beta chains derived from one specimen sequenced in a study of T cells after yellow fever vaccination. TCRdb re-derived calls from the 5' RACE reads in MiXCR, one entry per CDR3 protein. The data hold approximately 510,000 distinct CDR3 sequences, with 21% observed a single time. Sequenced material: PBMCs, taken about 21 days after the first yellow fever vaccination. All receptors come from a young man who received the YFV17D yellow fever vaccine.

There are a few counts of this clonotype. The chain uses TRBV28 and TRBJ1-1; tentative D call: TRBD1 (5 bases). The CDR3 covers 14 residues. The germline CDR1 and CDR2 sequences are MDHEN and SYDVKM. Trimming shortened V by 6 bases and J by 8 bases, and 19 bases separated the two germline ends. In DNA form, the CDR3 reads TGTGCCAGCAGGCTTCTATGGGGGAGGACCGAAGCTTTCTTT. Amino acids: CASRLLWGRTEAFF.

The rearrangement uses TRBV18 and TRBJ2-1; unclear D gene. The CDR3 has 13 residues. CDR1 is KGHSH and CDR2 is LQKENI in the germline V gene. Trimming pared 3 bases from V and 9 bases from J, leaving 12 bases between. This CDR3 reads CASSPSDGTEQFF. The CDR3 DNA reads as TGTGCCAGCTCACCCTCCGACGGTACTGAGCAGTTCTTC.

This clonotype appeared once. This CDR3 reads CSELLPGTKNIQYF. CDR3 DNA sequence: TGCAGTGAACTACTTCCGGGTACCAAAAACATTCAGTACTTC. This sequence joins TRBV20-1 and TRBJ2-4; D uncertain. V was clipped by 7 bases and J by 2 bases, with 15 bases between them. The germline gives CDR1 DFQATT, CDR2 SNEGSKA (reference sequence). The CDR3 contains 14 residues.

The gene calls are TRBV20-1 and TRBJ2-7, with 7 positions matching TRBD1. CDR3 length equals 13 residues. V trimming: 4 bases; J trimming: 4 bases; junction bases outside the gene matches: 7. The germline V gene encodes CDR1 DFQATT and CDR2 SNEGSKA (reference sequence). This CDR3 reads CSAITRGLYEQYF. DNA of the CDR3: TGCAGTGCTATAACTAGGGGGCTTTACGAGCAGTACTTC.

This clonotype was seen more than once but under ten times. The DNA of the CDR3 is TGTGCCAGCAGTTCCCGGGGGGGCCGCTACAATGAGCAGTTCTTC. Amino acid sequence: CASSSRGGRYNEQFF. V gene TRBV7-2 combines with J gene TRBJ2-1; 8 nucleotides align to TRBD2. Germline V gives CDR1 SGHTA, CDR2 FQGNSA. CDR3 length: 15 amino acids. Trimming at V came to 6 bases and at J to 3 bases, leaving 7 bases not matched to a gene.

The J gene is TRBJ2-5, the V gene TRBV12-3 or TRBV12-4; possibly TRBD2 for D (5 bases). The CDR3 is 14 residues long. The V end lost 2 bases, the J end lost 3 bases, and 10 bases lay between the germline ends. CDR3 protein: CASSLPHSEETQYF. CDR3 DNA sequence: TGTGCCAGCAGTTTACCCCATAGCGAAGAGACCCAGTACTTC.

This clonotype came up a few times. The CDR3 spells CASSNGADRRSTDTQYF. In DNA form, the CDR3 reads TGCGCCAGCAGCAACGGGGCGGACAGGCGAAGCACAGATACGCAGTATTTT. The chain is built from TRBV5-1 and TRBJ2-3; TRBD1 agrees at 7 bases. The V segment lost 4 bases and the J segment 0 bases; nucleotides outside the gene matches: 11. Germline lookup yields CDR1 SGHRS and CDR2 YFSETQ. This CDR3 is 17 amino acids long. Using reference TRBV5-1 and TRBJ2-3 for the parts outside the CDR3, the full variable domain is KAGVTQTPRYLIKTRGQQVTLSCSPISGHRSVSWYQQTPGQGLQFLFEYFSETQRNKGNFPGRFSGRQFSNSRSEMNVSTLELGDSALYLCASSNGADRRSTDTQYFGPGTRLTVL.

This clonotype came up a few times. The chain has TRBV6-5 and TRBJ1-1; TRBD1 might be the D (5 bases). Germline V gene sequence: CDR1 MNHEY, CDR2 SVGAGI. The CDR3 spans 15 residues. Trimming stripped 4 bases from V and 0 bases from J, with 12 bases between. The CDR3 loop reads CASSLPGGMNTEAFF. CDR3 DNA sequence: TGTGCCAGCAGTTTACCTGGGGGGATGAACACTGAAGCTTTCTTT.

J is TRBJ2-3 and V is TRBV5-1; D is tentatively TRBD1 or TRBD2 (6 bases each). Per germline, CDR1 SGHRS and CDR2 YFSETQ. There are 15 residues in the CDR3. The V gene lost 2 bases and the J gene lost 4 bases, with 14 bases spanning the gap. CDR3 DNA: TGCGCCAGCAGCTTTCGGGGGCGCGGCTCAGATACGCAGTATTTT. As protein: CASSFRGRGSDTQYF.

J is TRBJ2-1 and V is TRBV24-1; 8 nucleotides line up with TRBD2. The CDR3 length is 17 residues. Germline lookup yields CDR1 KGHDR and CDR2 SFDVKD. V was clipped by 4 bases and J by 6 bases; unmatched bases: 13. This chain's CDR3 is CATSDGGAAGGGNEQFF. As DNA, the CDR3 is TGTGCCACCAGTGACGGCGGAGCGGCGGGGGGAGGCAATGAGCAGTTCTTC.

The chain carries TRBV20-1 and TRBJ2-3; D ambiguous. Germline values: CDR1 DFQATT, CDR2 SNEGSKA (reference sequence). Trimming pared 0 bases from V and 0 bases from J, leaving 10 bases between. This CDR3 is 15 amino acids long. The CDR3 coding sequence is TGCAGTGCTAGAGAGCTCGGATTGAGCACAGATACGCAGTATTTT. Translation gives CSARELGLSTDTQYF.

The J gene is TRBJ2-3, the V gene TRBV2; 8 nucleotides align to TRBD2. The length of the CDR3 is 15 residues. The germline CDR1 and CDR2 sequences are SNHLY and FYNNEI. V was pared by 6 bases and J by 3 bases, with 8 bases of the junction left unmatched. The CDR3 DNA follows: TGTGCCAGCAGACCGGGACTAGGAGGTACAGATACGCAGTATTTT. Translated: CASRPGLGGTDTQYF.

About this clonotype itself: At one of its ends the junction is not consistent with the germline gene, which may arise from a read error. The V gene is TRBV7-3, the J gene TRBJ2-2, with 14 bases lining up with TRBD2. CDR1 is SGHTA and CDR2 is FQGTGA in the germline V gene. The length of the CDR3 is 18 residues. CDR3 protein: CASSLTTSGGAYTGELFF. CDR3 nucleotide sequence: TGTGCCAGCAGCCTAACGACTAGCGGGGGGGCCTACACCGGGGAGCTGTTTTTT.

This chain links TRBV4-1 with TRBJ2-5, with 8 bases identical to TRBD1. The CDR3 is made up of 13 amino acids. In germline, CDR1 is MGHRA, CDR2 YSYEKL. J was trimmed by 9 bases and V by 4 bases; bases with no gene match: 7. This CDR3 reads CASSRVTGEAQYF. CDR3 coding DNA: TGCGCCAGCAGCCGGGTGACAGGGGAGGCCCAGTACTTC.

V gene TRBV20-1 combines with J gene TRBJ2-1, with D hard to call. The CDR3 extends over 11 amino acids. Trimming pared 0 bases from V and 6 bases from J, leaving 3 bases between. The germline V gene encodes CDR1 DFQATT and CDR2 SNEGSKA (reference sequence). CDR3 protein: CSARDPNEQFF. CDR3 sequence (DNA): TGCAGTGCTAGAGATCCCAATGAGCAGTTCTTC.

This CDR3 reads CASSLGWASNQPQHF. DNA for the CDR3: TGTGCCAGCAGCTTAGGGTGGGCGAGCAATCAGCCCCAGCATTTT. V usage is TRBV7-8 and J usage is TRBJ1-5; D gene unclear. The CDR3 has 15 amino acids. Trimming removed 1 base from V and 1 base from J, with 8 bases in between. Germline CDR1 SGHVS, CDR2 FQNEAQ.

The V call is TRBV18, the J call TRBJ2-1; TRBD2 matches 7 bases. Germline V gene sequence: CDR1 KGHSH, CDR2 LQKENI. The V gene end was trimmed by 3 bases and the J gene end by 4 bases; junction bases not matched to a gene: 6. The CDR3 covers 15 residues. The CDR3 DNA is TGTGCCAGCTCACCTAGAAGCGGGGTTTACAATGAGCAGTTCTTC. Translation: CASSPRSGVYNEQFF.

For the CDR3, the DNA is TGTGCCAGCAGTTCCCGCCGGGAGACCCAGTACTTC. It specifies CASSSRRETQYF. This sequence joins TRBV12-3 or TRBV12-4 and TRBJ2-5; no clear D. CDR3 length: 12 amino acids. Trimming removed 4 bases at V and 5 bases at J, with 8 bases between.

The genes are TRBV5-1 and TRBJ2-3; 10 bases map to TRBD2. The V segment lost 3 bases and the J segment 1 base; nucleotides outside the gene matches: 5. This CDR3 has 16 amino acids. CDR1 is SGHRS and CDR2 is YFSETQ in the germline V gene. The DNA of the CDR3 is TGCGCCAGCAGCTGGGTCAGCGGGGGGGGCACAGATACGCAGTATTTT. Translation gives CASSWVSGGGTDTQYF.

This clonotype was recorded a few times. The genes are TRBV10-3 and TRBJ2-3; the match to TRBD2 covers 13 bases. The CDR3 is made up of 15 amino acids. The V segment lost 8 bases and the J segment 2 bases; nucleotides outside the gene matches: 4. Germline V gene data show CDR1 as ENHRY and CDR2 as SYGVKD. CDR3: CAIAGTSGATDTQYF. The CDR3 nucleotides are TGTGCCATCGCAGGGACTAGCGGGGCCACAGATACGCAGTATTTT.

This clonotype was detected a few times. The chain couples TRBV4-3 to TRBJ1-5; D ambiguous. Between the trimmed V and J ends, which lost 0 bases and 7 bases, there was a span of 13 bases. Germline V gene data show CDR1 as LGHNA and CDR2 as YSLEER. This CDR3 has 15 amino acids. CDR3 DNA sequence: TGCGCCAGCAGCCAAGATGTAAGGGTACGGCAGCCCCAGCATTTT. Encoded protein: CASSQDVRVRQPQHF.

This clonotype was picked up a small number of times. The chain is built from TRBV7-2 and TRBJ2-2; a weak D match, TRBD1 (6 bases). Germline assignment: CDR1 SGHTA and CDR2 FQGNSA. This CDR3 contains 11 residues. Trimming removed 7 bases at V and 7 bases at J, with 7 bases between. CDR3 in amino acids: CASKGDGELFF. The CDR3 coding sequence is TGTGCCAGCAAGGGGGACGGGGAGCTGTTTTTT.

This sequence joins TRBV3-1 and TRBJ1-5, with D maybe TRBD1 (5 bases). The CDR3 has 14 residues. Germline V gene data show CDR1 as LGHDT and CDR2 as YNNKEL (reference sequence). The V end lost 4 bases, the J end lost 6 bases, and 13 bases lay between the germline ends. This CDR3 is CASSPQSGAQPQHF. Written as DNA, the CDR3 is TGTGCCAGCAGCCCCCAAAGCGGGGCTCAGCCCCAGCATTTT.

This clonotype was picked up a small number of times. The chain carries TRBV4-3 and TRBJ2-2, with TRBD2 matching over 7 bases. CDR1 is LGHNA and CDR2 is YSLEER in the germline V gene. This CDR3 has 18 amino acids. V lost 0 bases and J lost 3; bases outside the gene matches: 10. CDR3 bases: TGCGCCAGCAGCCAAGATTTTTTGGGGGGGGGTGACACCGGGGAGCTGTTTTTT. Protein product: CASSQDFLGGGDTGELFF.

Only a few counts were recorded for this clonotype. This chain uses TRBV27 with TRBJ2-7, with D perhaps matching TRBD2 (5 bases). The CDR3 length is 13 residues. The V gene lost 4 bases and the J gene lost 3 bases, with 10 bases spanning the gap. Germline values: CDR1 MNHEY, CDR2 SMNVEV (reference sequence). The CDR3 DNA sequence: TGTGCCAGCAGTTATAGGGCGGGCTACGAGCAGTACGTC. Protein sequence: CASSYRAGYEQYV.